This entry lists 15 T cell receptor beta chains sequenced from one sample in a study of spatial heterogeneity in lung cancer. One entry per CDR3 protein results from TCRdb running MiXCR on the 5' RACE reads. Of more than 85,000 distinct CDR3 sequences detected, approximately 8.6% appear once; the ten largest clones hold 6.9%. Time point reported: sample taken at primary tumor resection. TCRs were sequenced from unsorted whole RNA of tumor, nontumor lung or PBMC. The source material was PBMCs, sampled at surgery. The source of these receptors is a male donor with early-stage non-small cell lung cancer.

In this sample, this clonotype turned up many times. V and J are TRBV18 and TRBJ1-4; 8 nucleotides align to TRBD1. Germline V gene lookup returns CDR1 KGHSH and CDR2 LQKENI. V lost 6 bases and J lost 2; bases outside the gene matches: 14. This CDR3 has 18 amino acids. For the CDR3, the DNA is TGTGCCAGCTCGGACCACAGGACAGGGACCAGGACTAATGAAAAACTGTTTTTT. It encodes CASSDHRTGTRTNEKLFF.

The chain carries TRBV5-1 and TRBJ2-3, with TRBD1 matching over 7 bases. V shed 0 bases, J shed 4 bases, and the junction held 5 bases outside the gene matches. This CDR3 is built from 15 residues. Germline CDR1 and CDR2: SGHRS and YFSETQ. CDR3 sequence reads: CASSLGIGGADTQYF. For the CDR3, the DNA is TGCGCCAGCAGCTTGGGTATAGGGGGCGCAGATACGCAGTATTTT.

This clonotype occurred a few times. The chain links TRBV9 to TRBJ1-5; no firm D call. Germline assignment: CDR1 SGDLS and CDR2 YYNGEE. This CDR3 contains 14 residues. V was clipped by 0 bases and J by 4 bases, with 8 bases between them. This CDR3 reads CASSVEGGNQPQHF. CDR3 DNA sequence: TGTGCCAGCAGCGTAGAAGGAGGGAATCAGCCCCAGCATTTT.

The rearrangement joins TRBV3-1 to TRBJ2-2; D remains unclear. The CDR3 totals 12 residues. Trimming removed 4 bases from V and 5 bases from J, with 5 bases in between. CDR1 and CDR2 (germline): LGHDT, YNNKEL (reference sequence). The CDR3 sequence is CASSRRTGELFF. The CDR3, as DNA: TGTGCCAGCAGCCGCAGAACCGGGGAGCTGTTTTTT.

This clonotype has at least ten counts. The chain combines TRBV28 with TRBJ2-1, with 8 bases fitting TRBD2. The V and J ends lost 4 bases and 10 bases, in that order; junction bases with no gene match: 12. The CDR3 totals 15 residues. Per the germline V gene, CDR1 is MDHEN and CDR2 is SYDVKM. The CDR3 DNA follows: TGTGCCAGCAGTTCTATTGGGACTAGTCTTAACGAGCAGTTCTTC. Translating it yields CASSSIGTSLNEQFF.

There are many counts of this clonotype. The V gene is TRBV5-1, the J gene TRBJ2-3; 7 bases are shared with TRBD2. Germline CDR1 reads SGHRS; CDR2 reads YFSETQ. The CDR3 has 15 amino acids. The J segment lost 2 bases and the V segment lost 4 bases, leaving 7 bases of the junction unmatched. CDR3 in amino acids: CASSPTSVNTDTQYF. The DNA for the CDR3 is TGCGCCAGCAGCCCCACTAGCGTCAACACAGATACGCAGTATTTT.

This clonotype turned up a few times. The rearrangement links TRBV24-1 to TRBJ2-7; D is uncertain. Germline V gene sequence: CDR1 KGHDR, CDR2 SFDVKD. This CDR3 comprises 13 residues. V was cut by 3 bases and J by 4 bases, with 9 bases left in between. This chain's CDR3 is CATSDPTLYEQYF. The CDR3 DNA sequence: TGTGCCACCAGTGATCCTACCTTATACGAGCAGTACTTC.

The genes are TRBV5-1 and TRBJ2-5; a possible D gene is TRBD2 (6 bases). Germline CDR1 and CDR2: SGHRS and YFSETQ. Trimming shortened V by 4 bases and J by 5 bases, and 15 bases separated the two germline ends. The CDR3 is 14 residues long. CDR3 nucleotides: TGCGCCAGCAGCCCTAGCGCCCCAGGGGAGACCCAGTACTTC. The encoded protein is CASSPSAPGETQYF.

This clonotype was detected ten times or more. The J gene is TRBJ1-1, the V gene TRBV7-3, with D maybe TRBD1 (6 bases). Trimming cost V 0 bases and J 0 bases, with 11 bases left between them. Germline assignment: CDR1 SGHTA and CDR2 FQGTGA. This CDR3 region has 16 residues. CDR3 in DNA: TGTGCCAGCAGCTTAACGGGGGGCTGGATGAACACTGAAGCTTTCTTT. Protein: CASSLTGGWMNTEAFF.

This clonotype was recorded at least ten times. The DNA of the CDR3 is TGCGCCAGCAGCCCGCAGCGGGAGGGGGGCAATGAGCAGTTCTTC. This sequence encodes CASSPQREGGNEQFF. The rearrangement joins TRBV5-1 to TRBJ2-1; 10 bases fit TRBD2. The CDR3 loop spans 15 amino acids. Germline V lookup: CDR1 SGHRS, CDR2 YFSETQ. Trimming removed 4 bases from V and 6 bases from J; junction bases left unmatched: 7.

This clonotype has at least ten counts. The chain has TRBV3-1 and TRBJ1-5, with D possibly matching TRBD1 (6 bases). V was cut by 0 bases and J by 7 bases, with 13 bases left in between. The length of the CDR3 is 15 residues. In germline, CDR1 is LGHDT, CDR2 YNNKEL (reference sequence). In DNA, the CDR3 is TGTGCCAGCAGCCAAGATGTGGGGGGCGGCCAGCCCCAGCATTTT. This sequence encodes CASSQDVGGGQPQHF.

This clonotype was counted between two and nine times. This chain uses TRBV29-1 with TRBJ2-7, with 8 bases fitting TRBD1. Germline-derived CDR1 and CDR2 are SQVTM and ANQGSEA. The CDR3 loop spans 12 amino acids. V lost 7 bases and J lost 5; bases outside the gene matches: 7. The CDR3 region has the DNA TGCAGCGCCGCAGGGGGCGCGGACGAGCAGTACTTC. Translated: CSAAGGADEQYF.

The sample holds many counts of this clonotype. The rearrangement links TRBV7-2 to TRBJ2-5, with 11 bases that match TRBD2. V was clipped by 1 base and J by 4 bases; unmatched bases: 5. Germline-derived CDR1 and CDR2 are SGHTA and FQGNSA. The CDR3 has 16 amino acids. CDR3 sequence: CASSLVSGGASETQYF. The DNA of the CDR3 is TGTGCCAGCAGCTTAGTTAGCGGGGGGGCCTCAGAGACCCAGTACTTC.

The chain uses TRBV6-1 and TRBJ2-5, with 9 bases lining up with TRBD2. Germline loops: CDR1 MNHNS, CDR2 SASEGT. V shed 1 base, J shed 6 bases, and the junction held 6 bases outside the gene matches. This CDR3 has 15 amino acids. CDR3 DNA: TGTGCCAGCAGTGAAGGGGCGGGAGGGCCGAAGACCCAGTACTTC. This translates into CASSEGAGGPKTQYF.

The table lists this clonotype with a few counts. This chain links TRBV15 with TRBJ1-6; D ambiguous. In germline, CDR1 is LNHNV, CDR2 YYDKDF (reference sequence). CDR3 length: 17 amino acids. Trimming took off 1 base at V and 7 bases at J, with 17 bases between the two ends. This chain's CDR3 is CATSRVTAILTNSPLHF. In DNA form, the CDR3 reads TGTGCCACCAGCAGAGTAACGGCCATTCTAACGAATTCACCCCTCCACTTT. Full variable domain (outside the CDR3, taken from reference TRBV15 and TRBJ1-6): DAMVIQNPRYQVTQFGKPVTLSCSQTLNHNVMYWYQQKSSQAPKLLFHYYDKDFNNEADTPDNFQSRRPNTSFCFLDIRSPGLGDTAMYLCATSRVTAILTNSPLHFGNGTRLTVT.